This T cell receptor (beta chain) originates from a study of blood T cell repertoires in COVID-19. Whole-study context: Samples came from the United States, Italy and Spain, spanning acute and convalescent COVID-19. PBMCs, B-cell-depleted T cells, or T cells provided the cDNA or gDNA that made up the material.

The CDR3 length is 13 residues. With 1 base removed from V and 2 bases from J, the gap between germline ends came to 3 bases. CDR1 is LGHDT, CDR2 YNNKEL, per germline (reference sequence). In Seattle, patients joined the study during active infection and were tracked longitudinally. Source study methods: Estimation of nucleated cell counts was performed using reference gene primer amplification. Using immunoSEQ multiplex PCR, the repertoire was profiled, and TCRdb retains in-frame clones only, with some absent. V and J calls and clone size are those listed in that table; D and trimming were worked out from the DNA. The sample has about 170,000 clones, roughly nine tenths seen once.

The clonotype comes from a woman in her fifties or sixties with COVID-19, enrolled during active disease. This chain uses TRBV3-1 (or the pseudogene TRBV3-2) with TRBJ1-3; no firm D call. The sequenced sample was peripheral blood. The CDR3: CASSQAAGNTIYF. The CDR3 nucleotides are TGTGCCAGCAGCCAAGCAGCTGGAAACACCATATATTTT.